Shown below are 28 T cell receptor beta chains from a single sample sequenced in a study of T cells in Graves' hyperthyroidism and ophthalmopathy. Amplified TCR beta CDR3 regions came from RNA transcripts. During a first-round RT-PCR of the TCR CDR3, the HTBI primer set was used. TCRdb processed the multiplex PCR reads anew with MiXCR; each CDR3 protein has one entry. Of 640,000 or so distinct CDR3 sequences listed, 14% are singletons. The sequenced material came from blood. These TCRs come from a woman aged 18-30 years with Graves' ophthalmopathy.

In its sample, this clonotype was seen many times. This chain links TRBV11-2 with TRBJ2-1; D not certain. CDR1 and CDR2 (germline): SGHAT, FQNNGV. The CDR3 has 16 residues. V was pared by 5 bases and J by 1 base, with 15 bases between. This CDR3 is CASSLSTPSSYNEQFF. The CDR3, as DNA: TGTGCCAGCAGCCTCTCGACTCCATCGTCCTACAATGAGCAGTTCTTC.

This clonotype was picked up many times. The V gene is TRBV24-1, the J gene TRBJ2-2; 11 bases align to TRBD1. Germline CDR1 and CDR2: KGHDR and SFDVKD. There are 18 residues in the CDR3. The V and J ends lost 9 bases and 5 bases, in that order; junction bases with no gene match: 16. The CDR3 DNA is TGTGCCACCGAGTCTTCTGTTGGACAGGGGGCGTTGACCGGGGAGCTGTTTTTT. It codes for CATESSVGQGALTGELFF.

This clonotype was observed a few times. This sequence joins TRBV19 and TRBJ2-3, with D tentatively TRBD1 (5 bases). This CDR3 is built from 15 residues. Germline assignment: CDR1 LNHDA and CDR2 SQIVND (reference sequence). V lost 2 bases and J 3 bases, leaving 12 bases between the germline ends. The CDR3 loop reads CASSITGSGTDTQYF. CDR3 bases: TGTGCCAGTAGTATAACAGGATCCGGGACAGATACGCAGTATTTT.

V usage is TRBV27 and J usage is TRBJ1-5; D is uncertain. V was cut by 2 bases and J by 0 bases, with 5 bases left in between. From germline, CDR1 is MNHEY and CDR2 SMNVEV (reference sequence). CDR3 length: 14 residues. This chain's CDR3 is CASSLMSSNQPQHF. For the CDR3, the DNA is TGTGCCAGCAGTTTAATGAGTAGCAATCAGCCCCAGCATTTT.

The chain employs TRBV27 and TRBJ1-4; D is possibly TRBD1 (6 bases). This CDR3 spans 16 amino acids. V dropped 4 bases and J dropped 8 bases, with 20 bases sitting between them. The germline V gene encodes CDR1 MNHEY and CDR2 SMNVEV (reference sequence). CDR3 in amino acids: CASSSTVGTPLEKLFF. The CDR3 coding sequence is TGTGCCAGCAGTTCCACTGTTGGGACACCTTTAGAAAAACTGTTTTTT.

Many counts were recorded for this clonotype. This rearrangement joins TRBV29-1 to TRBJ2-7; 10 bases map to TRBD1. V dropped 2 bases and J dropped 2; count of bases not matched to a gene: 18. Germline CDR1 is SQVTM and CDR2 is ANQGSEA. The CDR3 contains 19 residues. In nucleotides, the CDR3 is TGCAGCGTTGAAAGCTTCCGGGACAGGGGAGGACTTAGTGCCTACGAGCAGTACTTC. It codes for CSVESFRDRGGLSAYEQYF.

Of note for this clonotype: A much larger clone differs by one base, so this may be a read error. The CDR3: CTSSFHRDTLPTDTQYF. Here the CDR3 DNA reads TGTACCAGCAGCTTTCACCGGGACACTCTCCCCACAGATACGCAGTATTTT. The chain joins TRBV7-2 to TRBJ2-3; possibly TRBD1 for D (6 bases). CDR1 and CDR2 from the germline V gene are SGHTA and FQGNSA. Trimming removed 3 bases at V and 2 bases at J, with 18 bases between. CDR3 size: 17 residues.

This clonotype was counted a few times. The CDR3 nucleotides read TGTGCCAGCATTTCCAACAGGGTAGGCTACAATGAGCAGTTCTTC. It translates to CASISNRVGYNEQFF. The chain carries TRBV12-3 or TRBV12-4 and TRBJ2-1; D may be TRBD1 (6 bases). CDR3 length: 15 amino acids. V dropped 7 bases and J dropped 3 bases, with 16 bases sitting between them.

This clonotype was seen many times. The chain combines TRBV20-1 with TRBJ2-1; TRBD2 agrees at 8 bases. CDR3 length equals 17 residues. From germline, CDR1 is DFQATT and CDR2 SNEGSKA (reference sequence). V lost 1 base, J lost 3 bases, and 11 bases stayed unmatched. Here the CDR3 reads CSARGRRREAVYNEQFF. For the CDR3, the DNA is TGCAGTGCTAGAGGGCGACGGCGGGAGGCCGTCTACAATGAGCAGTTCTTC.

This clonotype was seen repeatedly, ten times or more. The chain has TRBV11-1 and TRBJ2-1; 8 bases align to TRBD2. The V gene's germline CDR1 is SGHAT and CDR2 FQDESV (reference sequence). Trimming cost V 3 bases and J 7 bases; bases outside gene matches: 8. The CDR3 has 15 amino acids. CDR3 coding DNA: TGTGCCAGCAGCTTGTCTGGACTAGCAATTAATGAGCAGTTCTTC. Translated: CASSLSGLAINEQFF. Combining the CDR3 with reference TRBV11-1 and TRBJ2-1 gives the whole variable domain EAEVAQSPRYKITEKSQAVAFWCDPISGHATLYWYRQILGQGPELLVQFQDESVVDDSQLPKDRFSAERLKGVDSTLKIQPAELGDSAMYLCASSLSGLAINEQFFGPGTRLTVL.

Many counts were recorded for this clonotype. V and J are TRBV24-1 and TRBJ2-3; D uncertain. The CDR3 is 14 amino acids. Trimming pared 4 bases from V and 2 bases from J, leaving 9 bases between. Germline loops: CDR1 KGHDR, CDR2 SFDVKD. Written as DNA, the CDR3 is TGTGCCACCAGTGACAACGGAGACACAGATACGCAGTATTTT. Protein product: CATSDNGDTDTQYF.

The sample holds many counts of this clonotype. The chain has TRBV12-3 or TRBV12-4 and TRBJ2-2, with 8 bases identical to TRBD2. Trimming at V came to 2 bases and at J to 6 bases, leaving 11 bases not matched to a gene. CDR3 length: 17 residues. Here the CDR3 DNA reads TGTGCCAGCAGTTTATCGGGAGGGGGGGCCGGCTCCGGGGAGCTGTTTTTT. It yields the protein CASSLSGGGAGSGELFF.

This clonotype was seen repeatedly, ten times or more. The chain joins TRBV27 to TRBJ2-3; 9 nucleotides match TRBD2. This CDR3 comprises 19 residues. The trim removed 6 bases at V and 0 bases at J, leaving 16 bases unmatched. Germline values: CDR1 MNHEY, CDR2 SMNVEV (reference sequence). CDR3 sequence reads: CASRRLASGDETSTDTQYF. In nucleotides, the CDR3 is TGTGCCAGCAGACGTCTTGCTAGCGGGGATGAAACTAGCACAGATACGCAGTATTTT.

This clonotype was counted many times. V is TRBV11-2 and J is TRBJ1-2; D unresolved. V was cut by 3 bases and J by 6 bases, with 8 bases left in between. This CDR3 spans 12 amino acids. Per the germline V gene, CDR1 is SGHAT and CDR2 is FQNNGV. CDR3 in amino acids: CASSFSADGYTF. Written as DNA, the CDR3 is TGTGCCAGCAGCTTTTCGGCGGATGGCTACACCTTC.

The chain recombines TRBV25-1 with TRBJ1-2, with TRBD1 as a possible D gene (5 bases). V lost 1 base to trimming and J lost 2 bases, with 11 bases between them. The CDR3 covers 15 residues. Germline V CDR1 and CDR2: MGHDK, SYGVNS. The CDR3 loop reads CASSESRPGNYGYTF. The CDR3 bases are TGTGCCAGCAGTGAATCGCGGCCAGGGAACTATGGCTACACCTTC.

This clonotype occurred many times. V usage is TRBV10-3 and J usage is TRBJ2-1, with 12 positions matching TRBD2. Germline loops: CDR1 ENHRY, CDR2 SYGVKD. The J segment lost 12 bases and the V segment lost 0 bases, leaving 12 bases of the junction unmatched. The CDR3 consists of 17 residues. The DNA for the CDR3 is TGTGCCATCAGTGAGTCATCTAGCGGGAGGGGAATCGGTTGGCAGTTCTTC. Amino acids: CAISESSSGRGIGWQFF.

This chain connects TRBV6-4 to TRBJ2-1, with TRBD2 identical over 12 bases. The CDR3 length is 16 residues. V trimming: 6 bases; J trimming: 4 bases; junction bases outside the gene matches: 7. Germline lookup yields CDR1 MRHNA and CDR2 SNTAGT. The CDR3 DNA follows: TGTGCCAGCAGCAAACTAGCGGGAGGTAGATACAATGAGCAGTTCTTC. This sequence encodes CASSKLAGGRYNEQFF.

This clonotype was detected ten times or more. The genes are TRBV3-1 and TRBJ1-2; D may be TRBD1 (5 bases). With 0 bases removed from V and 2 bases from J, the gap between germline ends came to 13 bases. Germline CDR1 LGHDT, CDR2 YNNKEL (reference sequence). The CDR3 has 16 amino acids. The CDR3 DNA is TGTGCCAGCAGCCAAGACGAGACAGTCGGAAACTATGGCTACACCTTC. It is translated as CASSQDETVGNYGYTF. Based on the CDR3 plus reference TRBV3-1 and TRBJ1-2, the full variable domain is DTAVSQTPKYLVTQMGNDKSIKCEQNLGHDTMYWYKQDSKKFLKIMFSYNNKELIINETVPNRFSPKSPDKAHLNLHINSLELGDSAVYFCASSQDETVGNYGYTFGSGTRLTVV.

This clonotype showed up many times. CDR3 sequence (DNA): TGTGCCAGCAGCCAAACTAGCGGGAGAGGCGAGACCCAGTACTTC. It translates to CASSQTSGRGETQYF. This rearrangement joins TRBV12-3 or TRBV12-4 to TRBJ2-5; 11 bases are shared with TRBD2. The length of the CDR3 is 15 residues. Trimming at V came to 6 bases and at J to 5 bases, leaving 8 bases not matched to a gene.

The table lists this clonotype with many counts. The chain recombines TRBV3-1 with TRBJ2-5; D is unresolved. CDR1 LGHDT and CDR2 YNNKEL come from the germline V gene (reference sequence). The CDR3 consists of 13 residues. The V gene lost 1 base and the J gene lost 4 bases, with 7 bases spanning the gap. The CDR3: CASSQVLGETQYF. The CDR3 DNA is TGTGCCAGCAGCCAAGTTCTGGGAGAGACCCAGTACTTC.

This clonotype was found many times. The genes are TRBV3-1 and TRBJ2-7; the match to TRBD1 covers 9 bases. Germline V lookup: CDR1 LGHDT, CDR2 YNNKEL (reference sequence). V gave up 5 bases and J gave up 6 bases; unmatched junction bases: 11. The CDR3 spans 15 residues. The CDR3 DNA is TGTGCCAGCAGCAGCGGACAGGGGAGATTTGGCGAGCAGTACTTC. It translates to CASSSGQGRFGEQYF.

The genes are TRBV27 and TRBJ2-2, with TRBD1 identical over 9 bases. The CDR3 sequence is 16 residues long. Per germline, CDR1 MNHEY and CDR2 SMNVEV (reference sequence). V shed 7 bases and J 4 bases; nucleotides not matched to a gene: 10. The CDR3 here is CASNQVGQGSTGELFF. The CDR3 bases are TGTGCCAGCAACCAAGTTGGACAGGGGAGCACCGGGGAGCTGTTTTTT.

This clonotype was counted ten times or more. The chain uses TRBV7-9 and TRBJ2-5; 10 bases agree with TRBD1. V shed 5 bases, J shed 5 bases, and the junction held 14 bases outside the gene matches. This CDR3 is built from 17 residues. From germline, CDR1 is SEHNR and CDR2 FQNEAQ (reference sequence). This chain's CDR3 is CASSLSAGTGVSETQYF. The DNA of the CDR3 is TGTGCCAGCAGCCTATCAGCCGGGACAGGGGTTTCGGAGACCCAGTACTTC.

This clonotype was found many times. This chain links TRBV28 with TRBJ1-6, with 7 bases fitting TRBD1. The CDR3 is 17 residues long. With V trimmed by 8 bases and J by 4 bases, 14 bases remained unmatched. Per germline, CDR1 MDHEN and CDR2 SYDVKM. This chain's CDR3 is CASRNGQERMYNSPLHF. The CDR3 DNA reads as TGTGCCAGCCGAAATGGACAGGAGAGGATGTATAATTCACCCCTCCACTTT. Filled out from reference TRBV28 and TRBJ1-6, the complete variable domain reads DVKVTQSSRYLVKRTGEKVFLECVQDMDHENMFWYRQDPGLGLRLIYFSYDVKMKEKGDIPEGYSVSREKKERFSLILESASTNQTSMYLCASRNGQERMYNSPLHFGNGTRLTVT.

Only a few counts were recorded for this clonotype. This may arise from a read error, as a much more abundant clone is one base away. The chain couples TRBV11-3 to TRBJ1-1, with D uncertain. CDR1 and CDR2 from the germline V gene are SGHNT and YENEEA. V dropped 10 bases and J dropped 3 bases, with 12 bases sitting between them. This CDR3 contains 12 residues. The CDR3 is CAISDMDTEAFF. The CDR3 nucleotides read TGTGCCATCAGTGACATGGACACTGAAGCTTTCTTT.

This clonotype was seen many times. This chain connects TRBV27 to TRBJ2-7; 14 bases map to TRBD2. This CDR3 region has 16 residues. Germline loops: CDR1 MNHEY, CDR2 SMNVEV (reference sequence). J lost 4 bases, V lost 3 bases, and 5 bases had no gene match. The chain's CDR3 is CASSLAGTSGRYEQYF. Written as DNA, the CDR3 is TGTGCCAGCAGTTTGGCCGGGACTAGCGGGAGATACGAGCAGTACTTC.

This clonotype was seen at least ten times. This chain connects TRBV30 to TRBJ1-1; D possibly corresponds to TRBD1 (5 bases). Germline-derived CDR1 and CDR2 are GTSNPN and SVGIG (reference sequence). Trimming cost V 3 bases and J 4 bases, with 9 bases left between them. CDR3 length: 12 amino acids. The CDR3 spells CAWRKGSTEAFF. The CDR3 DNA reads TGTGCCTGGAGGAAGGGGAGCACTGAAGCTTTCTTT.

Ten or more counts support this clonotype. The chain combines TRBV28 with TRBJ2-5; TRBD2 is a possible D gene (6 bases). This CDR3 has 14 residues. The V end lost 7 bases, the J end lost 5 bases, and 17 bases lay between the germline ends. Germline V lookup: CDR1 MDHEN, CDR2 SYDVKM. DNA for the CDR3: TGTGCCAGCACTCCCGTGGGGGGTTGGGAGACCCAGTACTTC. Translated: CASTPVGGWETQYF.